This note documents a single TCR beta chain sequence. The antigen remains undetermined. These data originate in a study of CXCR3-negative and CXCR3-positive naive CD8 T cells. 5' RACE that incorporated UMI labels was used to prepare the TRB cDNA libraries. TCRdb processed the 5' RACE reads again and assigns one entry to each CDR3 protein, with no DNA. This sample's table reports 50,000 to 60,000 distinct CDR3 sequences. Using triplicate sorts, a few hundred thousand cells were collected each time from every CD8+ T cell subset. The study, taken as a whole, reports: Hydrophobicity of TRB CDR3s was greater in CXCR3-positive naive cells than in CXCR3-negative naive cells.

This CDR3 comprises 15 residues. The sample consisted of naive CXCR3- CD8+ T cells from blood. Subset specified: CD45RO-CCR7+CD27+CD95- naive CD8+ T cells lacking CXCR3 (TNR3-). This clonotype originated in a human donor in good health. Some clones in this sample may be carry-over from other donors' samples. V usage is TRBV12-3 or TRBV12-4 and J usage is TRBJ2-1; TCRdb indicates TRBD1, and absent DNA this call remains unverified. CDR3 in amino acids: CASSPGPGQHNEQFF.